The present entry profiles one TCR beta chain with its context. Its antigen remains unknown. This record comes from a study of vaccination effects on CD4 cells after COVID-19. The ViraFEST assay expanded antigen-specific CD4+ T cells with viral peptide pools before sequencing. Investigators separated out CD4+ T cells once approximately 9 days of culture had passed. Nucleocapsid antibodies stayed negative before and after vaccination, showing no earlier SARS-CoV-2 infection. Only in-frame clones appear in the TCRdb table, and some are missing; sequencing was by immunoSEQ multiplex PCR. Of 65,000 or so clones detected, less than 85% appear once; the ten largest clones hold around 2.7%. The CDR3 extends over 15 amino acids. V was pared by 3 bases and J by 4 bases, with 5 bases of the junction left unmatched. The V gene's germline CDR1 is SGHRS and CDR2 YFSETQ.

The clonotype was recovered from a human donor who received a COVID-19 vaccine. The chain employs TRBV5-1 and TRBJ2-2, with TRBD2 matching 8 bases. The source material was CD4+ T cells from PBMCs cultured with HCoV-NL63 spike peptides, sampled before COVID-19 vaccination. The CDR3 sequence is CASSSREGSTGELFF. The CDR3 DNA follows: TGCGCCAGCAGCTCTCGGGAGGGAAGCACCGGGGAGCTGTTTTTT.